The 26 T cell receptor beta chains presented below share a single source sample, sequenced in a study of CD8 T cells in ankylosing spondylitis. Their target antigens are unknown. Study-wide results and caveats: A motif of several highly homologous TCR beta variants was seen as apparently characteristic of ankylosing spondylitis blood.

TCRdb redid the calling of the 5' RACE reads with MiXCR, one entry per CDR3 protein. The sample lists around 770,000 distinct CDR3 sequences, approximately 12% occurring once. The sample consisted of blood, either unsorted or a sorted T cell fraction (not recorded which). All receptors derive from a male donor with ankylosing spondylitis.

This clonotype showed up many times. The J gene is TRBJ2-1, the V gene TRBV24-1; tentative D call: TRBD1 (6 bases). This CDR3 spans 18 amino acids. Trimming cost V 3 bases and J 2 bases, with 19 bases left between them. CDR1 KGHDR and CDR2 SFDVKD come from the germline V gene. The CDR3 region is CATSDTLTGTPAYNEQFF. For the CDR3, the DNA is TGTGCCACCAGTGATACCTTAACCGGGACACCAGCCTACAATGAGCAGTTCTTC.

At least ten counts were recorded for this clonotype. This chain joins TRBV29-1 and TRBJ2-7; D possibly corresponds to TRBD2 (5 bases). The CDR3 totals 12 residues. Germline-derived CDR1 and CDR2 are SQVTM and ANQGSEA. Between the trimmed V and J ends, which lost 6 bases and 1 base, there was a span of 10 bases. In DNA form, the CDR3 reads TGCAGCGTCACCCGGGGATCCTACGAGCAGTACTTC. Translation gives CSVTRGSYEQYF.

The sample holds a few counts of this clonotype. The rearrangement uses TRBV7-2 and TRBJ2-7, with D possibly TRBD2 on 6 matching bases. This CDR3 contains 14 residues. Trimming shortened V by 4 bases and J by 5 bases, and 15 bases separated the two germline ends. Germline lookup yields CDR1 SGHTA and CDR2 FQGNSA. CDR3 sequence reads: CASSSRRGGNEQYF. For the CDR3, the DNA is TGTGCCAGCAGCTCCCGCCGGGGAGGCAACGAGCAGTACTTC.

The chain uses TRBV9 and TRBJ2-2, with D unclear. Trimming removed 5 bases from V and 4 bases from J, with 9 bases in between. This CDR3 has 13 amino acids. Germline V gives CDR1 SGDLS, CDR2 YYNGEE. The CDR3 spells CASRAGITGELFF. Here the CDR3 DNA reads TGTGCCAGCAGGGCCGGAATCACCGGGGAGCTGTTTTTT. Full variable domain (rest looked up from reference TRBV9 and TRBJ2-2): DSGVTQTPKHLITATGQRVTLRCSPRSGDLSVYWYQQSLDQGLQFLIQYYNGEERAKGNILERFSAQQFPDLHSELNLSSLELGDSALYFCASRAGITGELFFGEGSRLTVL.

There are a few counts of this clonotype. The chain combines TRBV6-1 with TRBJ2-4; D gene uncertain. Germline loops: CDR1 MNHNS, CDR2 SASEGT. The CDR3 extends over 14 amino acids. Trimming removed 5 bases at V and 3 bases at J, with 11 bases between. This CDR3 reads CASSTYRGKNIQYF. The CDR3 DNA is TGTGCCAGCAGTACATACCGTGGCAAAAACATTCAGTACTTC.

The J gene is TRBJ2-7, the V gene TRBV6-6, with D uncertain. CDR3 size: 12 residues. Germline values: CDR1 MNHNY, CDR2 SVGAGI (reference sequence). Trimming removed 2 bases from V and 6 bases from J, with 8 bases in between. CDR3 DNA: TGTGCCAGCAGTTACAGCCCGGTCGAGCAGTACTTC. Protein: CASSYSPVEQYF.

The chain employs TRBV20-1 and TRBJ2-3; 8 nucleotides line up with TRBD1. The CDR3 totals 14 residues. The germline gives CDR1 DFQATT, CDR2 SNEGSKA (reference sequence). The J segment lost 6 bases and the V segment lost 5 bases, leaving 10 bases of the junction unmatched. The CDR3: CSASDRGGGDTQYF. Here the CDR3 DNA reads TGCAGTGCTTCCGACAGGGGCGGAGGGGATACGCAGTATTTT.

Of note for this clonotype: Sequence at one end of the junction differs from germline and may be a read error. The CDR3 loop reads CAGSLTGYAQETQYF. CDR3 in DNA: TGTGCCGGCAGTTTGACAGGATACGCTCAAGAGACCCAGTACTTC. The V gene is TRBV6-2 or TRBV6-3, the J gene TRBJ2-5; D is possibly TRBD1 (6 bases). Germline CDR1 and CDR2: MNHEY and SVGEGT. The CDR3 runs 15 residues.

This clonotype was counted many times. The genes are TRBV7-2 and TRBJ1-1; maybe TRBD1 (5 bases). V was pared by 5 bases and J by 4 bases, with 14 bases between. This CDR3 contains 14 residues. Germline V gene data show CDR1 as SGHTA and CDR2 as FQGNSA. CDR3 sequence: CASSPRVGSTEAFF. The DNA for the CDR3 is TGTGCCAGCAGCCCCAGGGTAGGTAGCACTGAAGCTTTCTTT. The entire variable domain, with the rest obtained from reference TRBV7-2 and TRBJ1-1, is as follows: GAGVSQSPSNKVTEKGKDVELRCDPISGHTALYWYRQSLGQGLEFLIYFQGNSAPDKSGLPSDRFSAERTGGSVSTLTIQRTQQEDSAVYLCASSPRVGSTEAFFGQGTRLTVV.

The rearrangement links TRBV5-1 to TRBJ2-1, with 8 bases that match TRBD1. V shed 4 bases and J 6 bases; nucleotides not matched to a gene: 9. The germline V gene encodes CDR1 SGHRS and CDR2 YFSETQ. The CDR3 contains 15 residues. CDR3 region: CASSVGQGARNEQFF. The CDR3 DNA reads as TGCGCCAGCAGCGTCGGGCAGGGGGCTCGCAATGAGCAGTTCTTC.

This clonotype turned up a few times. V is TRBV12-3 or TRBV12-4 and J is TRBJ2-7; possibly TRBD2 for D (5 bases). V was clipped by 6 bases and J by 7 bases, with 16 bases between them. The CDR3 contains 13 residues. CDR3: CASRSDTSREQYF. The CDR3, as DNA: TGTGCCAGCAGATCTGACACTAGTCGGGAGCAGTACTTC.

Points on this clonotype: One junction end disagrees with the germline gene, perhaps due to a read error. The chain employs TRBV5-1 and TRBJ2-3; the D is unclear. The CDR3 runs to 13 residues. The germline V gene has CDR1 SGHRS and CDR2 YFSETQ. CDR3 nucleotides: TGCACCAGCAGCTCCCCTGGCACAGATACGCAGTATTTT. Translation: CTSSSPGTDTQYF.

This clonotype was counted between two and nine times. J is TRBJ2-5 and V is TRBV6-5, with TRBD2 as a possible D gene (5 bases). There are 13 residues in the CDR3. V was cut by 3 bases and J by 2 bases, with 7 bases left in between. Germline-derived CDR1 and CDR2 are MNHEY and SVGAGI. CDR3 loop: CASSYRRQETQYF. The CDR3 coding sequence is TGTGCCAGCAGTTATCGGAGGCAAGAGACCCAGTACTTC.

In this sample, this clonotype turned up a few times. The genes are TRBV6-1 and TRBJ2-7; D may be TRBD1 or TRBD2 (6 bases each). V lost 6 bases, J lost 4 bases, and 19 bases lay in between. CDR3 size: 15 residues. The V gene's germline CDR1 is MNHNS and CDR2 SASEGT. For the CDR3, the DNA is TGTGCCAGCAGCAGAGAGGGGGGAATTTCTTACGAGCAGTACTTC. Translated: CASSREGGISYEQYF.

This clonotype appeared a few times. The rearrangement uses TRBV29-1 and TRBJ2-7, with D possibly TRBD1 on 5 matching bases. CDR1 SQVTM and CDR2 ANQGSEA come from the germline V gene. This CDR3 has 13 residues. V lost 0 bases and J 5 bases, leaving 11 bases between the germline ends. CDR3 sequence: CSVEEGARDEQYF. DNA of the CDR3: TGCAGCGTTGAAGAAGGGGCGAGAGACGAGCAGTACTTC.

The chain has TRBV10-3 and TRBJ2-5, with 8 positions matching TRBD2. CDR1 and CDR2 from the germline V gene are ENHRY and SYGVKD. The CDR3 loop spans 14 amino acids. The trim removed 3 bases at V and 1 base at J, leaving 1 base unmatched. CDR3 sequence reads: CAISDSGTQETQYF. Here the CDR3 DNA reads TGTGCCATCAGTGATAGCGGGACCCAAGAGACCCAGTACTTC.

This clonotype showed up just a few times. The rearrangement uses TRBV6-5 and TRBJ2-5; D gene ambiguous. V was pared by 0 bases and J by 5 bases, with 4 bases between. Germline V CDR1 and CDR2: MNHEY, SVGAGI. The CDR3 spans 12 residues. CDR3 sequence reads: CASSYSMETQYF. In DNA form, the CDR3 reads TGTGCCAGCAGTTACTCGATGGAGACCCAGTACTTC.

V usage is TRBV5-5 and J usage is TRBJ1-2, with D hard to call. Germline CDR1 reads SGHKS; CDR2 reads YYEKEE (reference sequence). This CDR3 has 17 residues. The V end lost 2 bases, the J end lost 5 bases, and 22 bases lay between the germline ends. CDR3: CASSLTRTNLRGYGYTF. CDR3 bases: TGTGCCAGCAGCTTAACGAGGACGAATCTCCGTGGGTATGGCTACACCTTC.

The chain uses TRBV6-2 or TRBV6-3 and TRBJ2-1; a weak D match, TRBD2 (6 bases). The CDR3 consists of 15 residues. The V end lost 7 bases, the J end lost 0 bases, and 13 bases lay between the germline ends. CDR1 is MNHEY and CDR2 is SVGEGT in the germline V gene. The CDR3 nucleotides are TGTGCCAGCACCCCCGTGACTAGCTCCTACAATGAGCAGTTCTTC. It codes for CASTPVTSSYNEQFF.

This clonotype was observed a handful of times. V and J are TRBV5-1 and TRBJ2-1; 8 bases map to TRBD2. After removal of 1 base from V and 4 bases from J, the junction contained 7 bases not matched to a gene. This CDR3 contains 16 residues. Germline lookup yields CDR1 SGHRS and CDR2 YFSETQ. CDR3 DNA: TGCGCCAGCAGCTTGACCGGAGCGGGAGCTTACAATGAGCAGTTCTTC. Translating gives CASSLTGAGAYNEQFF.

This chain joins TRBV5-1 and TRBJ1-1; D gene uncertain. V lost 5 bases to trimming and J lost 2 bases, with 10 bases between them. The CDR3 has 13 residues. Germline loops: CDR1 SGHRS, CDR2 YFSETQ. The CDR3: CASRIQPNTEAFF. The CDR3 coding sequence is TGCGCCAGCAGAATACAGCCTAACACTGAAGCTTTCTTT.

The rearrangement uses TRBV5-6 and TRBJ2-1, with 8 bases identical to TRBD2. J gave up 2 bases and V 2 bases, and 3 bases lay outside the gene matches. Per germline, CDR1 SGHDT and CDR2 YYEEEE. There are 15 residues in the CDR3. The CDR3 loop is CASSLAGDTYNEQFF. The CDR3, as DNA: TGTGCCAGCAGCTTAGCGGGAGATACCTACAATGAGCAGTTCTTC.

This clonotype was counted between two and nine times. The chain links TRBV6-1 to TRBJ1-2; D is unresolved. Per germline, CDR1 MNHNS and CDR2 SASEGT. The CDR3 totals 14 residues. V lost 3 bases, J lost 1 base, and 9 bases lay in between. CDR3 sequence (DNA): TGTGCCAGCAGTGATTCTGGGATTAACTATGGCTACACCTTC. It yields the protein CASSDSGINYGYTF.

This clonotype was counted only a few times. The CDR3 protein is CASSHTGGRETQYF. The CDR3 region has the DNA TGTGCCAGCAGCCATACAGGGGGCCGGGAGACCCAGTACTTC. The chain employs TRBV4-2 and TRBJ2-5; 9 bases match TRBD1. V shed 3 bases, J shed 5 bases, and the junction held 4 bases outside the gene matches. Germline-derived CDR1 and CDR2 are LGHNA and YNFKEQ. This CDR3 is 14 amino acids long.

V and J are TRBV6-5 and TRBJ2-5; TRBD2 aligns across 7 bases. The CDR3 contains 15 residues. Germline assignment: CDR1 MNHEY and CDR2 SVGAGI. V lost 0 bases and J lost 7; bases outside the gene matches: 8. The CDR3 spells CASSYSAGLTGTQYF. DNA of the CDR3: TGTGCCAGCAGTTACTCAGCGGGACTAACGGGGACCCAGTACTTC.

This clonotype was observed many times. The gene calls are TRBV29-1 and TRBJ2-7; 8 nucleotides line up with TRBD2. The V gene's germline CDR1 is SQVTM and CDR2 ANQGSEA. The CDR3 totals 13 residues. Trimming at V came to 4 bases and at J to 2 bases, leaving 4 bases not matched to a gene. The CDR3 region is CSVARGDTYEQYF. The DNA of the CDR3 is TGCAGCGTTGCGCGGGGGGATACCTACGAGCAGTACTTC.